The next 4 T cell receptor beta chains were all read from a single sample in a study of CD8 T cells in cerebrospinal fluid in Alzheimer's disease. TCRdb reprocessed the 10x single-cell sequencing reads, with one entry per CDR3 protein and no DNA. This specimen shows around 950 distinct CDR3 sequences; the ten leading clones hold around 16%. The sample consisted of cerebrospinal fluid. These receptors originate from a human donor in good health.

This clonotype counts as large by frequency. The CDR3 reads CSARANRVYSNQPQHF. The gene calls are TRBV20-1 and TRBJ1-5; lacking DNA, the TRBD1 call made by TCRdb goes unchecked. This CDR3 comprises 16 residues. The germline V gene encodes CDR1 DFQATT and CDR2 SNEGSKA (reference sequence).

Measured by frequency, this clonotype is medium-sized (0.01 to 0.1%). The gene calls are TRBV6-6 and TRBJ2-3; as DNA is missing, the TRBD1 call by TCRdb cannot be tested. This CDR3 has 17 residues. Germline V gene data show CDR1 as MNHNY and CDR2 as SVGAGI (reference sequence). CDR3 amino acids: CASSYSSAIPPTDTQYF.

By frequency, this clonotype is medium-sized. The chain joins TRBV4-3 to TRBJ2-5; TCRdb's D gene call, TRBD2, goes unchecked for lack of DNA. Germline V gene lookup returns CDR1 LGHNA and CDR2 YSLEER. CDR3 size: 15 residues. The CDR3 spells CASSQGGGDQETQYF.

This clonotype is large (0.1 to 1%) by frequency. V usage is TRBV11-1 and J usage is TRBJ2-1; the TCRdb call, TRBD2, lacks DNA for checking. CDR1 is SGHAT, CDR2 FQDESV, per germline (reference sequence). This CDR3 is 17 amino acids long. CDR3 residues: CASSRLAVGSLLNEQFF.